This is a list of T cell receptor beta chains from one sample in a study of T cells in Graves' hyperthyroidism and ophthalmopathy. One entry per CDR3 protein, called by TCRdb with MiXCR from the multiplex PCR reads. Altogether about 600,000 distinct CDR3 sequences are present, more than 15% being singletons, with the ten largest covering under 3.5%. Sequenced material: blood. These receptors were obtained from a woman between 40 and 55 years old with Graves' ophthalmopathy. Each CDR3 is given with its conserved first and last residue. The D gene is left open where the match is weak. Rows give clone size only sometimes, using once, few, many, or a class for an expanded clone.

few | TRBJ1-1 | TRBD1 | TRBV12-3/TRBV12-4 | TGTGCCAGCAGTTTGGGGGCGGGACAGGGGAACACTGAAGCTTTCTTT | CASSLGAGQGNTEAFF
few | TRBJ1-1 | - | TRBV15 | TGTGCCACCAGCAGAGAAGGGGACACTGAAGCTTTCTTT | CATSREGDTEAFF
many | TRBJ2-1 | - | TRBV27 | TGTGCCAGCAGTTTATGGGGGGGCCCCTACAATGAGCAGTTCTTC | CASSLWGGPYNEQFF
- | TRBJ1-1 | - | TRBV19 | TGTGCCAGTAGTATAGGCAGGGCGGGCACTGAAGCTTTCTTT | CASSIGRAGTEAFF
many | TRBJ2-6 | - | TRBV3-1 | TGTGCCAGCAGCCAAGATGGCTCTGGGGCCAACGTCCTGACTTTC | CASSQDGSGANVLTF
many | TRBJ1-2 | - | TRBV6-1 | TGTGCCAGCAGCACCTCAGGGAAGCTGGAAGGCTACACCTTC | CASSTSGKLEGYTF
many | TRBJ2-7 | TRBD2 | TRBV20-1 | TGCAGTGCTCAGCACCTTCCCGGGACTAGCGGGCGTTACTCCTACGAGCAGTACTTC | CSAQHLPGTSGRYSYEQYF
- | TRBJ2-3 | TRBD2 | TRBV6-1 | TGTGCCAGCAGCCAGACTAGCGGGAGATTCCCCCCAGATACGCAGTATTTT | CASSQTSGRFPPDTQYF
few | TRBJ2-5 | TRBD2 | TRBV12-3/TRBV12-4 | TGTGCCAGCAGTTGGGGACTAGCGGGAGTCGGTGCATTCCAAGAGACCCAGTACTTC | CASSWGLAGVGAFQETQYF
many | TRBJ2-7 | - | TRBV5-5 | TGTGCCAGCAGCTTGGACAGATACTACGAGCAGTACTTC | CASSLDRYYEQYF
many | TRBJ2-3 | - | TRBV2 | TGTGCCAGCAGTGAAGCAAGGAGGGGCGCAGATACGCAGTATTTT | CASSEARRGADTQYF
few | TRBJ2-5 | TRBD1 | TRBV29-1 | TGCAGCGTCGTACAGGGGGCCGATGAGACCCAGTACTTC | CSVVQGADETQYF
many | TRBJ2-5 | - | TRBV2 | TGTGCCAGCAGAGCCGTAGCCGACCTTAAAGAGACCCAGTACTTC | CASRAVADLKETQYF
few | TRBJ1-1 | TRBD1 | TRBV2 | TGTGCCAGCAGAGCCTACACAGGGGGGAACACTGAAGCTTTCTTT | CASRAYTGGNTEAFF
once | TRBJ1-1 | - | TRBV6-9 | TGTGCCAGCAGTTATCGGGGGGTGAATACTGAAGCTTTCTTT | CASSYRGVNTEAFF
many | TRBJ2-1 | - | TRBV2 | TGTGCCAGCAGTGAAGAGGCGGGGCTCTACAATGAGCAGTTCTTC | CASSEEAGLYNEQFF
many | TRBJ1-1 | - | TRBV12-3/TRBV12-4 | TGTGCCAGCAGCCCTGGAGGATCGCGCACTGAAGCTTTCTTT | CASSPGGSRTEAFF
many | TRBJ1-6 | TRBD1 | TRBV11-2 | TGTGCCAGCAGCTGGACAGGGGGGAATTCACCCCTCCACTTT | CASSWTGGNSPLHF
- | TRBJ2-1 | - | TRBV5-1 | TGCGCCAGCAGCGTCTGGCAGAGCAATGAGCAGTTCTTC | CASSVWQSNEQFF
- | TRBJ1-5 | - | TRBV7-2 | TGTGCCAGCAGCTTATTTCAGGGGCTCAATCAGCCCCAGCATTTT | CASSLFQGLNQPQHF
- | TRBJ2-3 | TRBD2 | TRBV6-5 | TGTGCCAGCAGTTATCCCCGGGGACTAGCGGGGGGAAATACGCAGTATTTT | CASSYPRGLAGGNTQYF
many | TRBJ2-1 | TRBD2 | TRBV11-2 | TGTGCCAGCAGCTTGGGCCCGGGTCGCGGGGGGGCTATTGAGCAGTTCTTC | CASSLGPGRGGAIEQFF
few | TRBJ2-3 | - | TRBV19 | TGTGCCACCTCAGGGAGCCACCTCAGCACAGATACGCAGTATTTT | CATSGSHLSTDTQYF
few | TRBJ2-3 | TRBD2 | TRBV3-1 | TGTGCCAGCAGCCAAAGACTAGCGGGAGCGAGGACAGATACGCAGTATTTT | CASSQRLAGARTDTQYF
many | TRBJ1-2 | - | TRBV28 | TGTGCCAGCAGAGACCCACTTCGGCAGTCCTACACCTTC | CASRDPLRQSYTF
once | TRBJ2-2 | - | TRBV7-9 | TGTGCCAGCAGCTTAAGCCTAGCCGGAGGGGAGCTGTTTTTT | CASSLSLAGGELFF
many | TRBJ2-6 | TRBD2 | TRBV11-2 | TGTGCCAGCAGCTTGAGGCTAGCGGGAGTAGGCGGGGCCAACGTCCTGACTTTC | CASSLRLAGVGGANVLTF
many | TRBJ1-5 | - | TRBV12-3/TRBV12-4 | TGTGCCAGCAGTTTGACATATAGCAATCAGCCCCAGCATTTT | CASSLTYSNQPQHF
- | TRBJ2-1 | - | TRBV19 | TGTGCCAGTAGTATAGTGTTGACCCCTGGTTACAATGAGCAGTTCTTC | CASSIVLTPGYNEQFF
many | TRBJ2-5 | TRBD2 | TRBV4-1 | TGCGCCAGCAGCCGAACCGACTTAACTAGCGGCAGCCAAGAGACCCAGTACTTC | CASSRTDLTSGSQETQYF
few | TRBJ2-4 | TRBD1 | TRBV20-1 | TGCAGTGCTGCGGGACAGGGGCCCAAAAACATTCAGTACTTC | CSAAGQGPKNIQYF
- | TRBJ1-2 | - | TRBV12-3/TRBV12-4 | TGTGCCAGCAGTTTAAGGGTCTCTAGCGGAGGCTACACCTTC | CASSLRVSSGGYTF
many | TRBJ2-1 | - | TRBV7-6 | TGTGCCAGCAGCGCGACAGGCTACAATGAGCAGTTCTTC | CASSATGYNEQFF
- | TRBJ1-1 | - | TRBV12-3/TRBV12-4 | TGTGCCAGCAGTTTTGACTCCCACAGGGAAGCTTTCTTT | CASSFDSHREAFF
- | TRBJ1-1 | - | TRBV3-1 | TGTGCCAGCAGCCGGGGGGAGGCGAACACTGAAGCTTTCTTT | CASSRGEANTEAFF
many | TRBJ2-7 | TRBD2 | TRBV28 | TGTGCCAGCTCCGGGACTAGTGTCGAGCAGTACTTC | CASSGTSVEQYF
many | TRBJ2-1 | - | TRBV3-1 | TGTGCCAGCAGCCTTGGGTGGGGAGGGGGTCGGCACAATGAGCAGTTCTTC | CASSLGWGGGRHNEQFF
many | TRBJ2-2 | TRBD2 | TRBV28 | TGTGCCAGCAGTTTTGGGACGGGAGGGCCCACCGGGGAGCTGTTTTTT | CASSFGTGGPTGELFF
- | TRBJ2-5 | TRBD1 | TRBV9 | TGTGCCAGCAGCGGCCGTGGACAGGGGGAGGAGACCCAGTACTTC | CASSGRGQGEETQYF
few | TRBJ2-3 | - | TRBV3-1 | TGTGCCAGCAGCCGAGAGGGATACCACACAGATACGCAGTATTTT | CASSREGYHTDTQYF
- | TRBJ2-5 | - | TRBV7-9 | TGTGCCAGCAGCGCCGGGCGTCGGGAACAAGAGACCCAGTACTTC | CASSAGRREQETQYF
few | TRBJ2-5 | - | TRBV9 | TGTGCCAGCAGCGTAGCCCCTTTCCAAGAGACCCAGTACTTC | CASSVAPFQETQYF
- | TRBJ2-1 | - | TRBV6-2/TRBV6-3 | TGTGCCAGCAGTTTGGGCAGGGCCGAACTCAATGAGCAGTTCTTC | CASSLGRAELNEQFF
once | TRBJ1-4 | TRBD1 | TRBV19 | TGTGCCAGTAGCCGGACAGGCAACCCTGAAAAACTGTTTTTT | CASSRTGNPEKLFF
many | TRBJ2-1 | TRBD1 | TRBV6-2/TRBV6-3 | TGTGCCAGCAGTTACTCGCCGGGACAGCCTCTGAGCAATGAGCAGTTCTTC | CASSYSPGQPLSNEQFF
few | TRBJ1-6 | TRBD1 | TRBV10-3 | TGTGCCATCAGTGAGGGACAGGGCACTAATTCACCCCTCCACTTT | CAISEGQGTNSPLHF
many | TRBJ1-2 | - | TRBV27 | TGTGCCAGCAGTTTCGGGGGGAGGGACGGATCCTATGGCTACACCTTC | CASSFGGRDGSYGYTF
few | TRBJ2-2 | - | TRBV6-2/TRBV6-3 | TGTGCTACATGGGGCCTTAACACCGGGGAGCTGTTTTTT | CATWGLNTGELFF
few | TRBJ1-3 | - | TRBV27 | TGTGCCAGCAGCAACATCGCGGGAAACACCATATATTTT | CASSNIAGNTIYF